The present entry profiles one T cell receptor beta chain with its context. These data originate in a study of OX40 agonist ivuxolimab in advanced cancers. Study overall: Prior therapy, whether anti-PD-1, anti-PD-L1 or anti-CTLA-4, was allowed, and less than 45% had some.

Anyone with autoimmune disease history or systemic immunosuppression was excluded. Peripheral blood came from all dose cohorts at three timepoints. The protocol was immunoSEQ multiplex PCR, while the TCRdb copy is restricted to in-frame clones and leaves out a portion. The sample has roughly 50,000 clones; 80% to 90% are singletons. This CDR3 is 14 amino acids long. V lost 4 bases and J 0 bases, leaving 9 bases between the germline ends. Germline values: CDR1 MDHEN, CDR2 SYDVKM. This TCR derives from an adult with an advanced solid tumor such as melanoma, head and neck, liver or kidney cancer. The material sequenced was CD4+ or CD8+ T cells sorted from blood, taken in a trial of the OX40 agonist ivuxolimab. This chain links TRBV28 with TRBJ1-2, with D possibly matching TRBD1 (6 bases). This CDR3 reads CASSSGAPNYGYTF. CDR3 in DNA: TGTGCCAGCAGTTCAGGGGCTCCTAACTATGGCTACACCTTC.